This entry lists 3 T cell receptor beta chains sequenced from one sample in a study of T cell repertoires in cytomegalovirus infection. Each CDR3 protein is one row after TCRdb ran MiXCR on the reads. The top ten hold 9.5% to 15% of the sample, which has 700,000 to 950,000 distinct CDR3 sequences, over 25% seen once. Their specific antigens are unknown. This material consisted of cultured CD8+ T cells from PBMCs, taken from culture after CMV antigen stimulation. These receptors originate from a human donor in good health (CMV status not recorded). Some clones in this sample may be carry-over from other donors' samples.

V usage is TRBV6-5 and J usage is TRBJ1-2, with unresolved D. This CDR3 has 13 residues. From germline, CDR1 is MNHEY and CDR2 SVGAGI. Trimming removed 0 bases from V and 5 bases from J, with 7 bases in between. The DNA for the CDR3 is TGTGCCAGCAGTTACTCCCCTGCGTATGGCTACACCTTC. Translated, it gives CASSYSPAYGYTF.

The chain is built from TRBV12-3 or TRBV12-4 and TRBJ2-5; D unresolved. With 6 bases removed from V and 5 bases from J, the gap between germline ends came to 13 bases. The CDR3 totals 13 residues. The CDR3, as DNA: TGTGCCAGCAGAGGAAAGGGATGGGAGACCCAGTACTTC. This gives the protein CASRGKGWETQYF.

This clonotype was observed many times. The chain uses TRBV6-5 and TRBJ2-2; TRBD2 might be the D (7 bases). The CDR3 length is 15 residues. Germline CDR1 and CDR2: MNHEY and SVGAGI. V shed 5 bases and J shed 5 bases, with 15 bases lying between them. The CDR3 DNA reads TGTGCCAGCAGTGAGGGAGGGGGAAATACCGGGGAGCTGTTTTTT. Its translation is CASSEGGGNTGELFF.